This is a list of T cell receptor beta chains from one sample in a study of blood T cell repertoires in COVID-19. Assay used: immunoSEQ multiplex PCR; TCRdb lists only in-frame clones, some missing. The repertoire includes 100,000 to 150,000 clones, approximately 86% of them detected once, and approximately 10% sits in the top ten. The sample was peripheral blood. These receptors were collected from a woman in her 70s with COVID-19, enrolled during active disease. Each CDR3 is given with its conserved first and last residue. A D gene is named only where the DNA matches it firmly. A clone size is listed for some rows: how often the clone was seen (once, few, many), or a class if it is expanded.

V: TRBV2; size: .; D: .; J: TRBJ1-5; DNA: TGTGCCAGCAGTTACGGCGGACAGATCAATCAGCCCCAGCATTTT; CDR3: CASSYGGQINQPQHF
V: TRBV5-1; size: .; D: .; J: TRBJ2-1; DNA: TGCGCCAGCAGCAGACAGGGAGGATACAATGAGCAGTTCTTC; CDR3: CASSRQGGYNEQFF
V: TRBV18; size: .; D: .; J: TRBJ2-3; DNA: TGTGCCAGCTCACCACCTAGCCAGTCCACAGATACGCAGTATTTT; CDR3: CASSPPSQSTDTQYF
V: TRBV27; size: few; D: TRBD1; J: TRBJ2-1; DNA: TGTGCCAGCTTTCGACAGGGGTCCTACAATGAGCAGTTCTTC; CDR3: CASFRQGSYNEQFF
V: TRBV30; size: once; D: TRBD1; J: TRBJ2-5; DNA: TGTGCCTGGACTGGGGTAGGACAGGGGGGGCAAGAGACCCAGTACTTC; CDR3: CAWTGVGQGGQETQYF
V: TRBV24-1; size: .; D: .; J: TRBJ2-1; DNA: TGTGCCACCAGTGACCCCTCCCGGGGGGCGAGCTCCTACAATGAGCAGTTCTTC; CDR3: CATSDPSRGASSYNEQFF
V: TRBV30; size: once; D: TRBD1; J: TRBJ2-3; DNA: TGTGCCTCACGACAGGGGGCGAGCACAGATACGCAGTATTTT; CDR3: CASRQGASTDTQYF
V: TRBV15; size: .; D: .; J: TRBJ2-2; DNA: TGTGCCACCAGCGTCGGCTCCAGGGTGGTCGGGGAGCTGTTTTTT; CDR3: CATSVGSRVVGELFF
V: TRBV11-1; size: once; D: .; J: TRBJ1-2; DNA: TGTGCCAGCAGCTTTCAGGGGATGGATGGCTACACCTTC; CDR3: CASSFQGMDGYTF
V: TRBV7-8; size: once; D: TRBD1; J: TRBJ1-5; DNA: TGTGCCAGCAGCCCCCATGGTGACAGGGGGCATCAGCCCCAGCATTTT; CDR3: CASSPHGDRGHQPQHF
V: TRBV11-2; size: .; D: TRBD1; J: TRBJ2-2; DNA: TGTGCCAGCAGCTTAGCGCGACAGGGTCCCACCGGGGAGCTGTTTTTT; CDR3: CASSLARQGPTGELFF
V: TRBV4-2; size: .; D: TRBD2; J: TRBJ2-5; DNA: TGTGCCAGCAGCCAAGACGGACTAGCGGGGATCCAAGAGACCCAGTACTTC; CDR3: CASSQDGLAGIQETQYF
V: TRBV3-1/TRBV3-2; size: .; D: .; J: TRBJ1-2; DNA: TGTGCCAGCAGTAAATGGACTGAAAACTATGGCTACACCTTC; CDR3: CASSKWTENYGYTF
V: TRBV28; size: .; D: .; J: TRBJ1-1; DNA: TGTGCCAGCAGCCGGCGGACAGAAAAATATGAAGCTTTCTTT; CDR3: CASSRRTEKYEAFF
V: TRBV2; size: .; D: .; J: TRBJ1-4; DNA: TGTGCCAGCAGTCCGGCGGGCTCTCCTAATGAAAAACTGTTTTTT; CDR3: CASSPAGSPNEKLFF
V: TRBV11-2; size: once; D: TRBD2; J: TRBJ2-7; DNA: TGTGCCAGCGGCACCTCGGGATCGGGGGGGTACGAGCAGTACTTC; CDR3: CASGTSGSGGYEQYF
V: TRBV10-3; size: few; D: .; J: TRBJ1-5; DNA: TGTGCCATCAGTGAAGCAGGGAACAATCAGCCCCAGCATTTT; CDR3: CAISEAGNNQPQHF
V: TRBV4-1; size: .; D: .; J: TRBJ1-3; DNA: TGCGCCAGCAGTCAAAATCGGGGGGGCCGCTCTGGAAACACCATATATTTT; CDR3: CASSQNRGGRSGNTIYF